One TCR beta chain is described in this entry. These data belong to a study of blood T cell repertoires in COVID-19. About the study: Sources were T cells, B-cell-depleted T cells, or PBMCs; the material itself was cDNA or gDNA.

The CDR3 contains 13 residues. V lost 9 bases to trimming and J lost 4 bases, with 13 bases between them. Germline V CDR1 and CDR2: KGHDR, SFDVKD. Here immunoSEQ multiplex PCR was the method, and the copy in TCRdb shows in-frame clones only, minus some. The sample records 150,000 or so clones, 82% being singletons. This receptor was identified in a woman older than 75 with acute or convalescent COVID-19. Sequenced sample: peripheral blood. J is TRBJ2-3 and V is TRBV24-1; D is possibly TRBD2 (6 bases). The CDR3 DNA sequence: TGTGCCACCTCCCCCCCGGGGGCAGATACGCAGTATTTT. Amino acid sequence: CATSPPGADTQYF.